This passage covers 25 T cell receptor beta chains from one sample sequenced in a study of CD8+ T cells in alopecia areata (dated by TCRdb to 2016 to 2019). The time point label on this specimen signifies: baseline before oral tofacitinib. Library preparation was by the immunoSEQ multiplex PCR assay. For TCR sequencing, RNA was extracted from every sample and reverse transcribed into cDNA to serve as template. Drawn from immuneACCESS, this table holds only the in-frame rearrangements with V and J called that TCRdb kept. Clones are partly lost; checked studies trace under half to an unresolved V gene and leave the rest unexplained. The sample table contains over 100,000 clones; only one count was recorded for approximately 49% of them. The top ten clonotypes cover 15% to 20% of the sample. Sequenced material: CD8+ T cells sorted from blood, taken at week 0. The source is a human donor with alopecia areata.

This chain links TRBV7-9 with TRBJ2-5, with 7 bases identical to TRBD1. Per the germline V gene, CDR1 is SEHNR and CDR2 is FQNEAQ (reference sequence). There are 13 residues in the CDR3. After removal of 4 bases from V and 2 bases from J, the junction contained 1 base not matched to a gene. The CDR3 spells CASSYRGQETQYF. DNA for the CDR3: TGTGCCAGCAGCTACAGGGGTCAAGAGACCCAGTACTTC.

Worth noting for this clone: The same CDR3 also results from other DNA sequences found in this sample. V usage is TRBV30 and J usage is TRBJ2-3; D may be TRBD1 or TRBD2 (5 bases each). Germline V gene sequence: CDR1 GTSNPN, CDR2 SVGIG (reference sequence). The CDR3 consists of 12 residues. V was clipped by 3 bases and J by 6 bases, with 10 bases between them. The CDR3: CAWSVGPDTQYF. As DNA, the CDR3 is TGTGCCTGGAGCGTGGGACCCGATACGCAGTATTTT.

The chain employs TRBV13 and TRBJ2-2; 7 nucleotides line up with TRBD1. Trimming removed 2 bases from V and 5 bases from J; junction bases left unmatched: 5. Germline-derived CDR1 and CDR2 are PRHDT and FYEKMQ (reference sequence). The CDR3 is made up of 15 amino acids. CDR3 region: CASSLYRGGTGELFF. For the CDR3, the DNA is TGTGCCAGCAGCTTATACAGGGGCGGGACCGGGGAGCTGTTTTTT.

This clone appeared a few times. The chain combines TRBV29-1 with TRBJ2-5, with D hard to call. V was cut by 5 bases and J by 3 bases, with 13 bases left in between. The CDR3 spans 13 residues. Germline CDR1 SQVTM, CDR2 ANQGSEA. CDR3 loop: CSVLRRLEETQYF. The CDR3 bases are TGCAGCGTTCTCCGGCGGCTCGAAGAGACCCAGTACTTC.

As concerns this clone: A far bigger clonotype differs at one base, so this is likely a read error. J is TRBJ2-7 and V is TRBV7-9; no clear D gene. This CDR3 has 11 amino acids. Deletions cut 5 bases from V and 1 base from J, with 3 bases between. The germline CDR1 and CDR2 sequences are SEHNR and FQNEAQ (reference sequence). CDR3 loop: CASSHSYEQYF. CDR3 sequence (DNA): TGTGCCAGCAGCCATTCCTACGAGCAGTACTTC. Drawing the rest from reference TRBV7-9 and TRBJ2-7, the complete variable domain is DTGVSQNPRHKITKRGQNVTFRCDPISEHNRLYWYRQTLGQGPEFLTYFQNEAQLEKSRLLSDRFSAERPKGSFSTLEIQRTEQGDSAMYLCASSHSYEQYFGPGTRLTVT.

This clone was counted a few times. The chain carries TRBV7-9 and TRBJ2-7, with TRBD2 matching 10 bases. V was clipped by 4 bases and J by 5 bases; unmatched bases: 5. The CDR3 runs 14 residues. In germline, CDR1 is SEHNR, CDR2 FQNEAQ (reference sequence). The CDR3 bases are TGTGCCAGCAGCTACTCCGGGACTAGCGACGAGCAGTACTTC. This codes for CASSYSGTSDEQYF.

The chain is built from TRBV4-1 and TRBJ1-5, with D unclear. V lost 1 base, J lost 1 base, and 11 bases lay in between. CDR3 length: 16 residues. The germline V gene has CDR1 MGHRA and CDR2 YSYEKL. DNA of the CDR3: TGCGCCAGCAGCCAAGGGCCAGACTTGAGCAATCAGCCCCAGCATTTT. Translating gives CASSQGPDLSNQPQHF.

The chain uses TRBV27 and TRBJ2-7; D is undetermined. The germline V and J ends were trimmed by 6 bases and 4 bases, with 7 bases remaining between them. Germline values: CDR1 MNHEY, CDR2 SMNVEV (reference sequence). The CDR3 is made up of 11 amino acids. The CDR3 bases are TGTGCCAGCAGGGACGGTTACGAGCAGTACTTC. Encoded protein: CASRDGYEQYF.

CDR3 protein: CASSQDPQGRNTEAFF. The CDR3 nucleotides read TGCGCCAGCAGCCAAGATCCCCAGGGGAGGAACACTGAAGCTTTCTTT. The chain employs TRBV4-1 and TRBJ1-1; D is perhaps TRBD1 (6 bases). V was trimmed by 0 bases and J by 1 base, leaving 12 bases between them. Germline CDR1 reads MGHRA; CDR2 reads YSYEKL. The CDR3 loop spans 16 amino acids.

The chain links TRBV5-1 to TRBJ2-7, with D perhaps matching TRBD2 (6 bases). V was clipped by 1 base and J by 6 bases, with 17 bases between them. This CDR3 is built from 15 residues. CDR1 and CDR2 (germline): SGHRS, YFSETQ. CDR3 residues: CASSLSGTPIVEQYF. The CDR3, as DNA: TGCGCCAGCAGCTTGTCAGGGACTCCTATAGTCGAGCAGTACTTC.

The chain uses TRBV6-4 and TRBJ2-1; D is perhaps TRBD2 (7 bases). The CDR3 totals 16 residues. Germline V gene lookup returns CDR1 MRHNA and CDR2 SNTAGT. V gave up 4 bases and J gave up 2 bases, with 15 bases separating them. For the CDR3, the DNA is TGTGCCAGCAGTGTTGGGGAGGGGGGACCCTACAATGAGCAGTTCTTC. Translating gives CASSVGEGGPYNEQFF.

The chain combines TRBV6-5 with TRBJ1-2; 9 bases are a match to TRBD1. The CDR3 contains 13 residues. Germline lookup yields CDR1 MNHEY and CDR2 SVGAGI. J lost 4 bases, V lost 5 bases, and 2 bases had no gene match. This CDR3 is CASSGTGPYGYTF. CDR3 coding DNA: TGTGCCAGCAGTGGGACAGGGCCCTATGGCTACACCTTC.

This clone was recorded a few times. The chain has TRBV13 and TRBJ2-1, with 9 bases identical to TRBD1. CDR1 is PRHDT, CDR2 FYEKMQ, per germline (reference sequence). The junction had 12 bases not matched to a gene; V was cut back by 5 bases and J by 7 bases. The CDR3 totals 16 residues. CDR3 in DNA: TGTGCCAGCAGCCTTTTGGACAGGGGTTATTGGAATGAGCAGTTCTTC. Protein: CASSLLDRGYWNEQFF.

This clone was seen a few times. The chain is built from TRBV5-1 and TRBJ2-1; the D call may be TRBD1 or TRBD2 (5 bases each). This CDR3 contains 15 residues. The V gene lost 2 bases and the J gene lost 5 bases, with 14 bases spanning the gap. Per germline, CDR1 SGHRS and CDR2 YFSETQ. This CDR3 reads CASSFLGRGDNEQFF. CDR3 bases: TGCGCCAGCAGCTTCTTGGGTAGAGGGGACAATGAGCAGTTCTTC.

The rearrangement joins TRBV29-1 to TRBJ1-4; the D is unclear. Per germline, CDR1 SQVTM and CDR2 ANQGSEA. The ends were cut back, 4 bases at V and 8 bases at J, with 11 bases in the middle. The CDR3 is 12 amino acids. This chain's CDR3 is CSVVLPEEKLFF. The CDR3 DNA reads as TGCAGCGTTGTCCTCCCTGAGGAAAAACTGTTTTTT.

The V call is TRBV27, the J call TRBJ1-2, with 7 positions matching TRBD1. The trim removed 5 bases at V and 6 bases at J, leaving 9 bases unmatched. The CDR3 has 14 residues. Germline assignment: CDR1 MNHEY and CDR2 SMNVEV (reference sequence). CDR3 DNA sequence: TGTGCCAGCAGTCCTCGGGAGGGGGCGAATGGCTACACCTTC. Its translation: CASSPREGANGYTF.

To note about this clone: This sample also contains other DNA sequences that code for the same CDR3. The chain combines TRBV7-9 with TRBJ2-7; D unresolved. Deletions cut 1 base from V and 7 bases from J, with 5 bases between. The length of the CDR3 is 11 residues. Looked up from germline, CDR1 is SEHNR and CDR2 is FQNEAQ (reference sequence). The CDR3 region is CASSLVAEQYF. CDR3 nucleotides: TGTGCCAGCAGCTTAGTGGCTGAGCAGTACTTC.

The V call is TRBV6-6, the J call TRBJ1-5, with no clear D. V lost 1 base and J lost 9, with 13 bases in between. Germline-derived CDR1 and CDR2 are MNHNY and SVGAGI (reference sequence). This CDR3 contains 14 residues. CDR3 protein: CASSYLRGVWPQHF. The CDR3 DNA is TGTGCCAGCAGTTACTTACGGGGAGTATGGCCCCAGCATTTT.

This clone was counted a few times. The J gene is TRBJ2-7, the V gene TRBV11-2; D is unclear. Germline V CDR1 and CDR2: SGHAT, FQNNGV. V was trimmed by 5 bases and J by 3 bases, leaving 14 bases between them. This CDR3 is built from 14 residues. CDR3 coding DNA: TGTGCCAGCAGCCCATTCGAGTCCAACTACGAGCAGTACTTC. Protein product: CASSPFESNYEQYF.

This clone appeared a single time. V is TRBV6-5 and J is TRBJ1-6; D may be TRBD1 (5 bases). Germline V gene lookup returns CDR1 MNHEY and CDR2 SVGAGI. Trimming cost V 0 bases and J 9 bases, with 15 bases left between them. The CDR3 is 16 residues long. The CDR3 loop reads CASSYSRRQGSSPLHF. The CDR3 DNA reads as TGTGCCAGCAGTTACTCACGGCGTCAGGGTAGTTCACCCCTCCACTTT.

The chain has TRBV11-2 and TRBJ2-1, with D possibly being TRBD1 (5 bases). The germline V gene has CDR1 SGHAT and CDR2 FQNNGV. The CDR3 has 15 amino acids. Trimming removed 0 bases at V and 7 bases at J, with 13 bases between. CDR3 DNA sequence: TGTGCCAGCAGCTTAGAGCAGGGCGGTTTAAATGAGCAGTTCTTC. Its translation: CASSLEQGGLNEQFF.

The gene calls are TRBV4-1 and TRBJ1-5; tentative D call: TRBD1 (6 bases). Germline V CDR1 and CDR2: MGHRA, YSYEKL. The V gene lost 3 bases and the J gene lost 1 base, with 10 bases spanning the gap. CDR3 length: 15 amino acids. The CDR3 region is CASSHLGASNQPQHF. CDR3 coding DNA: TGCGCCAGCAGCCACCTGGGGGCGAGCAATCAGCCCCAGCATTTT.

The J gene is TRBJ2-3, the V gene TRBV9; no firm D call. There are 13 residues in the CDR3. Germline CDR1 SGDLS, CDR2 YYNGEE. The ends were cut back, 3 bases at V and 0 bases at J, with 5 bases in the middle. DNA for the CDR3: TGTGCCAGCAGCGATTCTAGCACAGATACGCAGTATTTT. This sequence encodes CASSDSSTDTQYF. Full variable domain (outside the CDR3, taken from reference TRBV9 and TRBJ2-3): DSGVTQTPKHLITATGQRVTLRCSPRSGDLSVYWYQQSLDQGLQFLIQYYNGEERAKGNILERFSAQQFPDLHSELNLSSLELGDSALYFCASSDSSTDTQYFGPGTRLTVL.

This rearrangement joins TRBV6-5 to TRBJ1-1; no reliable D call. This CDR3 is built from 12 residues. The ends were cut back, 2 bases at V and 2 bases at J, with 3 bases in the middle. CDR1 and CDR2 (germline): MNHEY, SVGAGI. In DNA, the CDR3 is TGTGCCAGCAGTTACCATAACACTGAAGCTTTCTTT. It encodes CASSYHNTEAFF.

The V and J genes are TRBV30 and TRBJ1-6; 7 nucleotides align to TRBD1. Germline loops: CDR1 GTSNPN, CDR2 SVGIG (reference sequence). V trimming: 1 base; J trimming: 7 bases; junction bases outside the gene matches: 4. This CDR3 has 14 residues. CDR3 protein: CAWSGGTDNSPLHF. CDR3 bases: TGTGCCTGGAGTGGCGGGACAGACAATTCACCCCTCCACTTT.